The sequence of this TCR beta chain was determined in a study of OX40 agonist ivuxolimab in advanced cancers. Across the whole study: Ivuxolimab is a fully human IgG2 antibody that activates OX40 (CD134). Patients received ivuxolimab, an intravenous treatment, every 2 weeks at 0.01 to 10 mg/kg. Study-level results: Low clonal expansion, among the lowest seen, marked partial responders at 0.1-3.0 mg/kg.

A word on this clone: Its matching antigen is unknown.

Germline-derived CDR1 and CDR2 are SEHNR and FQNEAQ (reference sequence). V gave up 5 bases and J gave up 8 bases, with 9 bases separating them. This CDR3 region has 12 residues. Sequencing was performed with immunoSEQ multiplex PCR; in TCRdb, only in-frame clones are kept and a portion is missing. The table lists 72,000 or so clones, just over 85% of them singletons. The clonotype originates from an adult with an advanced solid tumor such as melanoma, head and neck, liver or kidney cancer. The material sequenced was CD4+ or CD8+ T cells sorted from blood, taken in a trial of the OX40 agonist ivuxolimab. V is TRBV7-9 and J is TRBJ1-4; D gene ambiguous. The CDR3 is CASSQDEEKLFF. CDR3 nucleotides: TGTGCCAGCAGCCAGGACGAAGAAAAACTGTTTTTT.